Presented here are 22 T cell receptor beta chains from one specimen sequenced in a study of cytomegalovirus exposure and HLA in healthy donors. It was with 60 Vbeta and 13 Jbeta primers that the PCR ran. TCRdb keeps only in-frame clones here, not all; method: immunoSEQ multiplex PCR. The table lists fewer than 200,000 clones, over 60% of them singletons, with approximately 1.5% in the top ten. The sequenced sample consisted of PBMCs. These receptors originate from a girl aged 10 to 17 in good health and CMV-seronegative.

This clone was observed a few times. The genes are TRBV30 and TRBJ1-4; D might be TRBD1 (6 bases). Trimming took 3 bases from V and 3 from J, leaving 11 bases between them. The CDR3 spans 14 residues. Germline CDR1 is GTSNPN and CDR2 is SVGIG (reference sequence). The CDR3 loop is CAWRTGSPNEKLFF. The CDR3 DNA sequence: TGTGCCTGGAGAACAGGGTCCCCTAATGAAAAACTGTTTTTT.

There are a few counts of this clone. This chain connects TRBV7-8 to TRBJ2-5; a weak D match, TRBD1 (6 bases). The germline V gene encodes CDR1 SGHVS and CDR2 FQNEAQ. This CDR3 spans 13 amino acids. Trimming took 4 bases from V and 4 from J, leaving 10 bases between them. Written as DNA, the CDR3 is TGTGCCAGCAGCTACAGGGCACGAGAGACCCAGTACTTC. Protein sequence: CASSYRARETQYF.

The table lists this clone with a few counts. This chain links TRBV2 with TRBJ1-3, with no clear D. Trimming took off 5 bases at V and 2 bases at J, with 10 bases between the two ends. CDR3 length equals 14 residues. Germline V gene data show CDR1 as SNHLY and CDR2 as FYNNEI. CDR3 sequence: CASSRSGPGNTIYF. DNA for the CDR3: TGTGCCAGCAGTCGGAGCGGCCCTGGAAACACCATATATTTT. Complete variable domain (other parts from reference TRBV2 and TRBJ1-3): EPEVTQTPSHQVTQMGQEVILRCVPISNHLYFYWYRQILGQKVEFLVSFYNNEISEKSEIFDDQFSVERPDGSNFTLKIRSTKLEDSAMYFCASSRSGPGNTIYFGEGSWLTVV.

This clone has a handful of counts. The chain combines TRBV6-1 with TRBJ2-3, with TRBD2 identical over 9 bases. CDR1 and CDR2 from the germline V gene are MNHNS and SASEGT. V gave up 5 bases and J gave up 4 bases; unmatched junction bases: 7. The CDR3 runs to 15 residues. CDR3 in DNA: TGTGCCAGCAGTTCGCGGGGGGGCACCGCAGATACGCAGTATTTT. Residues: CASSSRGGTADTQYF.

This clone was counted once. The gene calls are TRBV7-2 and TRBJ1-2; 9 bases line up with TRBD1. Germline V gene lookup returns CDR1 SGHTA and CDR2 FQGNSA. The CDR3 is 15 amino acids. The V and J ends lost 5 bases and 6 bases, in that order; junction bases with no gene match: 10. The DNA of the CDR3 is TGTGCCAGCAGCGCGCTCGGGACAGGGTATGATGGCTACACCTTC. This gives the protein CASSALGTGYDGYTF.

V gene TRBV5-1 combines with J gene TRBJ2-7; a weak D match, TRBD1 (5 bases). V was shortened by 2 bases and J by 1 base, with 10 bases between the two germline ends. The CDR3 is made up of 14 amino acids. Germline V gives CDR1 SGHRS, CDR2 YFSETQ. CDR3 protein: CASSFVTGSYEQYF. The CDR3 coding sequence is TGCGCCAGCAGCTTTGTCACAGGATCCTACGAGCAGTACTTC.

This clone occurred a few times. The CDR3 reads CASSLGAGSANQPQHF. For the CDR3, the DNA is TGCGCCAGCAGCTTGGGGGCGGGCAGCGCCAATCAGCCCCAGCATTTT. The chain has TRBV5-1 and TRBJ1-5; D gene unclear. The CDR3 is made up of 16 amino acids. V was shortened by 0 bases and J by 3 bases, with 13 bases between the two germline ends. Per the germline V gene, CDR1 is SGHRS and CDR2 is YFSETQ.

CDR3 coding DNA: TGCAGCGTTCCTACAGGGGTCGGCAATCAGCCCCAGCATTTT. Residues: CSVPTGVGNQPQHF. The genes are TRBV29-1 and TRBJ1-5, with TRBD1 matching 7 bases. The CDR3 is made up of 14 amino acids. Germline V CDR1 and CDR2: SQVTM, ANQGSEA. J was trimmed by 2 bases and V by 5 bases; bases with no gene match: 6. Full variable domain (outside the CDR3, taken from reference TRBV29-1 and TRBJ1-5): SAVISQKPSRDICQRGTSLTIQCQVDSQVTMMFWYRQQPGQSLTLIATANQGSEATYESGFVIDKFPISRPNLTFSTLTVSNMSPEDSSIYLCSVPTGVGNQPQHFGDGTRLSIL.

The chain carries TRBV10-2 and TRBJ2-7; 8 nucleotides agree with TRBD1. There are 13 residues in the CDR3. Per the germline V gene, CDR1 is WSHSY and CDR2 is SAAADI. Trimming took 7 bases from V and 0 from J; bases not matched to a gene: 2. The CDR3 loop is CASTTGGSYEQYF. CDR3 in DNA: TGCGCCAGCACTACAGGGGGCTCCTACGAGCAGTACTTC.

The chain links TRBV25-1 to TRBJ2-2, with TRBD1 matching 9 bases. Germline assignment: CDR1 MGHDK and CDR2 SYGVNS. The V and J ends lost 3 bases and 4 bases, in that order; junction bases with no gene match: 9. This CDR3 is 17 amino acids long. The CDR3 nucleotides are TGTGCCAGCAGTGATGTCCCCGGGACAGGGCTCACCGGGGAGCTGTTTTTT. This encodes CASSDVPGTGLTGELFF.

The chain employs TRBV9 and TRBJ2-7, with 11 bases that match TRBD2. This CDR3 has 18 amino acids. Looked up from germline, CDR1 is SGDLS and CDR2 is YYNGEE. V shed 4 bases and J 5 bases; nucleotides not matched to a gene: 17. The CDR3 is CASSPRETRLAGFHEQYF. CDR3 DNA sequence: TGTGCCAGCAGCCCCCGAGAAACGAGACTAGCGGGGTTCCACGAGCAGTACTTC.

CDR3 sequence: CASSPVRQGRSAKNIQYF. As DNA, the CDR3 is TGTGCCAGCAGCCCCGTTAGGCAGGGAAGAAGTGCCAAAAACATTCAGTACTTC. The chain has TRBV5-6 and TRBJ2-4; D is perhaps TRBD1 (5 bases). The germline V gene has CDR1 SGHDT and CDR2 YYEEEE. V was cut by 4 bases and J by 1 base, with 21 bases left in between. The CDR3 length is 18 residues.

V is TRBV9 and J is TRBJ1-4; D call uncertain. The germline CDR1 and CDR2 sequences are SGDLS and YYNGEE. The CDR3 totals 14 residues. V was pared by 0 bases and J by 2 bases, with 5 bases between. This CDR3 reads CASSVGATNEKLFF. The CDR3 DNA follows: TGTGCCAGCAGCGTAGGAGCCACTAATGAAAAACTGTTTTTT.

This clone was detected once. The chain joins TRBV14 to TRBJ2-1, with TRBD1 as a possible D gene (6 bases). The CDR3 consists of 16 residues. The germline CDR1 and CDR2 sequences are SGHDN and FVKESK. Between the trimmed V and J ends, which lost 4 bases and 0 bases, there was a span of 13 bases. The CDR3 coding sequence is TGTGCCAGCAGCCCCCACCGCAGGGGCTCCTACAATGAGCAGTTCTTC. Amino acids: CASSPHRRGSYNEQFF.

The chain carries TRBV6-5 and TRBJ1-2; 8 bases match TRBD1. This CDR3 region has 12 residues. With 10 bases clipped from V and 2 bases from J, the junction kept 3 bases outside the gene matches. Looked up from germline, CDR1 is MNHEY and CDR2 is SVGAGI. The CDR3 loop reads CAIRTGNYGYTF. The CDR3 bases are TGTGCCATCCGGACAGGGAACTATGGCTACACCTTC.

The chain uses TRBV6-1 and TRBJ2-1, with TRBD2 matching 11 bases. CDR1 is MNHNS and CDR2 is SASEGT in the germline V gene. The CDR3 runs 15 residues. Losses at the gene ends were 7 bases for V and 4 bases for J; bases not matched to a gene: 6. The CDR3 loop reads CASTDGTSGYNEQFF. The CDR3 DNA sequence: TGTGCCAGCACGGATGGGACTAGCGGTTACAATGAGCAGTTCTTC.

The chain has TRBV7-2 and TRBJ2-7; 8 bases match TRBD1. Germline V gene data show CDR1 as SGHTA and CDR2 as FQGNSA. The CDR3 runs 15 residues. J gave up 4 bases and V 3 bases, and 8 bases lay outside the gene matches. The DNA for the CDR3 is TGTGCCAGCAGCTTGGTTGCGACAGGGGATTACGAGCAGTACTTC. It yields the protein CASSLVATGDYEQYF.

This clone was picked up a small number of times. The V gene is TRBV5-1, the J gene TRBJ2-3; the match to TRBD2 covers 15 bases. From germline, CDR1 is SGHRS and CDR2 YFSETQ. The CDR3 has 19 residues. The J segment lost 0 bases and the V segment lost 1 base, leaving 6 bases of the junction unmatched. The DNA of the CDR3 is TGCGCCAGCAGCTTGTGGGGGACTAGCGGGGGGACTAGCACAGATACGCAGTATTTT. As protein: CASSLWGTSGGTSTDTQYF.

As DNA, the CDR3 is TGTGCCAGCAGCTTTGACAGGGACACTGAAGCTTTCTTT. This codes for CASSFDRDTEAFF. V and J are TRBV7-9 and TRBJ1-1; 7 nucleotides align to TRBD1. Germline CDR1 SEHNR, CDR2 FQNEAQ (reference sequence). Trimming cost V 3 bases and J 3 bases; bases outside gene matches: 1. The CDR3 has 13 amino acids.

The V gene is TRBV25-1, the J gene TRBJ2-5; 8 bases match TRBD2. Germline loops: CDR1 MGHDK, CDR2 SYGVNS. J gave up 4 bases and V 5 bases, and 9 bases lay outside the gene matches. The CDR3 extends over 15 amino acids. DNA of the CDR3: TGTGCCAGCAGTCCCCAGACTAGCGTTCTAGAGACCCAGTACTTC. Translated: CASSPQTSVLETQYF.

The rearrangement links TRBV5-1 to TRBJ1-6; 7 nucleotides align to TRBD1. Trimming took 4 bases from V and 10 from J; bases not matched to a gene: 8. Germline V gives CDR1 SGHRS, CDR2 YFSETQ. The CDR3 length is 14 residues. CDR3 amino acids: CASSLGDRESPLHF. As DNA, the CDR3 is TGCGCCAGCAGCCTCGGAGACAGGGAATCACCCCTCCACTTT.

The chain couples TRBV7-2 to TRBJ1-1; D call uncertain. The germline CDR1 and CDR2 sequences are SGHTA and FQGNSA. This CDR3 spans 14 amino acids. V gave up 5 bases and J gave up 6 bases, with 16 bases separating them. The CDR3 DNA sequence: TGTGCCAGCAGCCTAGACGGCTCTAGGTCTGAAGCTTTCTTT. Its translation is CASSLDGSRSEAFF.